The source of this T cell receptor beta chain is a study of blood T cells in healthy people across ages. The study's findings and limits: It was not possible, with unsorted PBMCs, to conclusively compare naive and antigen-experienced cells.

Note on this clonotype: Its antigen is not identified.

Deletions cut 3 bases from V and 4 bases from J, with 14 bases between. Germline V gene sequence: CDR1 DFQATT, CDR2 SNEGSKA (reference sequence). The CDR3 runs to 14 residues. PCR was performed a second time for about 7 to 11 cycles using a sample-barcoded 5' primer and a J-beta primer mix. MiXCR, run by TCRdb on the 5' RACE reads, gives a single entry per CDR3 protein. The table includes just over 1 million distinct CDR3 sequences, 45% detected once. The chain couples TRBV20-1 to TRBJ2-3; D tentatively fits TRBD1 or TRBD2 (5 bases each). Sequencing used blood. This sequence was found in a woman in her sixties in good health. CDR3 residues: CSARGPSRADTQYF. DNA for the CDR3: TGCAGTGCTAGGGGGCCTTCGAGGGCAGATACGCAGTATTTT.